This TCR beta chain was identified in a study of T cell responses to AZD1222 COVID-19 vaccine (dated by TCRdb to the early 2020s). With respect to the entire study: TCR sequencing was performed for roughly 250 trial participants, of whom some 200 were given two doses of AZD1222 and around 25 were given two doses of MenACWY control vaccine. Trial participants were enrolled by age into subgroups of 18-55, 56-69 and 70-plus years, and around 150, 28 and 57 TCR-sequenced participants, respectively, were included in these subgroups. General conclusions and limits of the study: CD4 TCRs associated with the vaccine covered the entire spike protein, and the dominant responses were in regions 160-218 and 743-854. Because no day 14 peak-response samples were available, the repertoires could be characterized only after the peak T cell response. Epitopes outside the regions mutated in the B.1.351 and B.1.1.7 variants were reportedly recognized by nearly half of the unique spike-specific TCRs. Only six AZD1222 recipients were SARS-CoV-2 seropositive at baseline, limiting conclusions about previously exposed vaccinees. The 56-69-year group was small, and its depth increase did not reach significance, likely because of low power. Most participants were white British and females outnumbered males, and the authors suggested that clonal diversity may have been underestimated. A significant rise in spike-specific TCR breadth and depth was observed after two AZD1222 doses relative to day 0 and relative to MenACWY recipients.

What the time point label conveys for this sample: baseline before first vaccination. This specimen's treatment or condition label, interpreted: meningococcal conjugate vaccine given as trial control. The vaccinee samples were drawn from two UK trials, COV001 and COV002, one of which was a single-blind randomized controlled phase 2/3 trial testing AZD1222 (ChAdOx1 nCoV-19) in healthy adults. For TCRbeta chain sequencing, PBMC samples were collected from trial participants at day 0 and at day 28 after the second dose. The CDR3 regions of human TCRbeta chains were analyzed by immunosequencing. In the paper's pipeline: Repertoire TCRs were matched against a reference library of SARS-CoV-2-specific TCRs generated with the MIRA antigen-specificity platform. Breadth was defined as the fraction of unique TCRs that were SARS-CoV-2-associated, and depth was defined as the fraction of total T cells that were SARS-CoV-2-associated. Using the MIRA data, each spike-specific TCR was mapped to the spike region that the TCR reacts to and placed in a CD4 or CD8 class. Log10-transformed breadth and depth values were compared by one-way ANOVA with Sidak's multiple comparisons tests. TCRdb mirrors the immuneACCESS table, restricted to in-frame sequences. Some clones are absent from its copies; in checked studies, under half trace to an unresolved V gene, and the reason for the others is unknown. V and J calls and clone size follow that table, whereas D and trimming were derived from the DNA. This sample has roughly 80,000 clones in its table, and roughly 90% of those were observed once. Of the sample, roughly 4.5% falls within the top ten clones.

The CDR3 starts with the cysteine, ends with the phenylalanine, and has 13 residues. The retained sequence is limited to the CDR3, 39 bases, with the frame set at the first base. Notes on this clone: This clone's antigen is unknown. Base qualities are not provided; no much larger clone lies one nucleotide away.

The chain was built from TRBV21-1 and TRBJ1-4. TRBV21-1 is an annotated pseudogene. The sample in question was peripheral blood, obtained on day 0 of MenACWY control vaccination. The clonotype originates from an adult in good health. For the CDR3, the sequence is CASSKMGNEKLFF. The sequenced DNA is TGTGCCAGCAGCAAAATGGGTAATGAAAAACTGTTTTTT.